One T cell receptor beta chain is described in this entry. The sample belongs to a study of CD8+ T cells in alopecia areata. The germline V and J ends were trimmed by 6 bases and 3 bases, with 15 bases remaining between them. The CDR3 runs to 14 residues. Germline V gene data show CDR1 as MNHEY and CDR2 as SMNVEV (reference sequence). Extraction of RNA preceded its reverse transcription into cDNA, which served as the sequencing template. The method was immunoSEQ multiplex PCR; TCRdb's version includes in-frame clones alone and lacks a portion of them. The sample records some 170,000 clones, approximately 65% being singletons.

This sample comprised CD8+ T cells sorted from blood, obtained at week 0. The TCR comes from a human donor with alopecia areata. The J gene is TRBJ2-7, the V gene TRBV27; D perhaps matches TRBD2 (7 bases). CDR3 nucleotide sequence: TGTGCCAGCAGCCTACTCGGGGGGCACTACGAGCAGTACTTC. Its translation: CASSLLGGHYEQYF.